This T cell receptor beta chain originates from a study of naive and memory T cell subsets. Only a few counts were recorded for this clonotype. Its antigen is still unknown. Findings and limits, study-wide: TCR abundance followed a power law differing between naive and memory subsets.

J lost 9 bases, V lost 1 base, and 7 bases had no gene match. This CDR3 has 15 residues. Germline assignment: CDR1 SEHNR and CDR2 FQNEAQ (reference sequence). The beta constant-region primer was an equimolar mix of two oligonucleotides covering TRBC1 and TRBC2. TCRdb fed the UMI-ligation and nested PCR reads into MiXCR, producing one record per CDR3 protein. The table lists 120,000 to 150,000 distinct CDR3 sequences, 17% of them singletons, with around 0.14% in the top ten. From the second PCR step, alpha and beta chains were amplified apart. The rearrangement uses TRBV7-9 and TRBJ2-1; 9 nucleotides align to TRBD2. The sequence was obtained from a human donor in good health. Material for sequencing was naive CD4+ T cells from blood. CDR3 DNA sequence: TGTGCCAGCAGCTTAGAGCGAGCGGGAGGCGGTGAGCAGTTCTTC. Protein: CASSLERAGGGEQFF.